This section outlines one T cell receptor (beta chain) sequence together with its context. This specimen belongs to a study of HIV-infected patients and healthy controls. The CDR3 loop spans 13 amino acids. Per germline, CDR1 LNHDA and CDR2 SQIVND (reference sequence). V lost 0 bases, J lost 4 bases, and 6 bases lay in between. TCRdb redid the calling of the 5' RACE reads with MiXCR, one entry per CDR3 protein. The sample contains 18,000 or so distinct CDR3 sequences, about 19% of which appear only once. The sequenced sample consisted of CD8+ T cells from blood. This receptor was obtained from a human donor in good health. The chain recombines TRBV19 with TRBJ2-5; the D is unclear. The DNA for the CDR3 is TGTGCCAGTAGTATAGATCTTTTAGAGACCCAGTACTTC. It is translated as CASSIDLLETQYF.